This passage covers 20 T cell receptor beta chains from one sample sequenced in a study of CD8 T cells in Susac syndrome. RNA, at about 0.45 to 1 ug, was reverse transcribed with random hexamers. A single record per CDR3 protein comes from TCRdb applying MiXCR to the immunoSEQ multiplex PCR reads. Here the sample spans some 190,000 distinct CDR3 sequences, about 95% being singletons. The sample comprised CD4+ T cells from PBMCs. These receptors were taken from a human donor in good health.

This clonotype is a singleton in its sample. The chain carries TRBV7-2 and TRBJ2-1; TRBD2 agrees at 7 bases. V was clipped by 4 bases and J by 6 bases; unmatched bases: 6. CDR3 length: 14 amino acids. Germline V gives CDR1 SGHTA, CDR2 FQGNSA. The CDR3 sequence: CASSSWTRSNEQFF. CDR3 DNA sequence: TGTGCCAGCAGCTCCTGGACTAGAAGCAATGAGCAGTTCTTC.

This sequence joins TRBV29-1 and TRBJ1-1; D is possibly TRBD1 (5 bases). The CDR3 has 14 amino acids. V was pared by 0 bases and J by 0 bases, with 8 bases between. Germline CDR1 SQVTM, CDR2 ANQGSEA. Here the CDR3 DNA reads TGCAGCGTTGAAGAGGGGGGTATGAACACTGAAGCTTTCTTT. Its protein product is CSVEEGGMNTEAFF.

This clonotype was seen once. This chain uses TRBV4-3 with TRBJ2-1; TRBD2 matches 15 bases. The germline V gene encodes CDR1 LGHNA and CDR2 YSLEER. The V segment lost 4 bases and the J segment 7 bases; nucleotides outside the gene matches: 5. This CDR3 spans 16 amino acids. The CDR3 DNA sequence: TGCGCCAGCAGCCTCAGGGGACTAGCGGGAGGAAATGAGCAGTTCTTC. Residues: CASSLRGLAGGNEQFF.

The genes are TRBV7-3 and TRBJ2-7; TRBD1 aligns across 7 bases. Germline CDR1 and CDR2: SGHTA and FQGTGA. This CDR3 region has 12 residues. The V gene end was trimmed by 3 bases and the J gene end by 10 bases; junction bases not matched to a gene: 6. CDR3 protein: CASSLTGQEQYF. For the CDR3, the DNA is TGTGCCAGCAGCTTGACAGGGCAGGAACAGTACTTC.

The CDR3 sequence: CASSLAGQQYF. In DNA form, the CDR3 reads TGTGCCAGCAGTTTAGCAGGTCAGCAGTACTTC. The V call is TRBV28, the J call TRBJ2-7; no definite D call. This CDR3 has 11 residues. Trimming left V 2 bases short and J 8 bases short, with 7 bases between. Per germline, CDR1 MDHEN and CDR2 SYDVKM.

The chain links TRBV15 to TRBJ2-3, with TRBD2 matching 11 bases. The CDR3 loop spans 15 amino acids. With V trimmed by 5 bases and J by 4 bases, 5 bases remained unmatched. Germline-derived CDR1 and CDR2 are LNHNV and YYDKDF (reference sequence). The DNA for the CDR3 is TGTGCCACCAGCGTAACTAGCGGGAGAGCAGATACGCAGTATTTT. Encoded protein: CATSVTSGRADTQYF.

The chain is built from TRBV4-2 and TRBJ2-1; 7 positions match TRBD2. This CDR3 has 17 amino acids. Trimming removed 0 bases from V and 5 bases from J; junction bases left unmatched: 10. The germline V gene encodes CDR1 LGHNA and CDR2 YNFKEQ. The CDR3 is CASSQDLASGGHNEQFF. In DNA form, the CDR3 reads TGTGCCAGCAGCCAAGATCTAGCTAGCGGTGGGCACAATGAGCAGTTCTTC.

The chain uses TRBV18 and TRBJ1-1; D remains ambiguous. Trimming stripped 3 bases from V and 1 base from J, with 9 bases between. The length of the CDR3 is 14 residues. The germline gives CDR1 KGHSH, CDR2 LQKENI. CDR3 in amino acids: CASSPRTRNTEAFF. In DNA, the CDR3 is TGTGCCAGCTCACCGAGGACGCGGAACACTGAAGCTTTCTTT. Full variable domain (rest looked up from reference TRBV18 and TRBJ1-1): NAGVMQNPRHLVRRRGQEARLRCSPMKGHSHVYWYRQLPEEGLKFMVYLQKENIIDESGMPKERFSAEFPKEGPSILRIQQVVRGDSAAYFCASSPRTRNTEAFFGQGTRLTVV.

This clonotype was picked up one time. The J gene is TRBJ2-2, the V gene TRBV7-8; D possibly corresponds to TRBD1 (6 bases). This CDR3 has 15 residues. Germline CDR1 is SGHVS and CDR2 is FQNEAQ. Trimming removed 4 bases from V and 0 bases from J, with 9 bases in between. As DNA, the CDR3 is TGTGCCAGCAGCTCCGGGACACCGAACACCGGGGAGCTGTTTTTT. As protein: CASSSGTPNTGELFF.

V usage is TRBV29-1 and J usage is TRBJ2-3; no definite D call. The CDR3 has 14 amino acids. Trimming took 7 bases from V and 6 from J, leaving 20 bases between them. The germline CDR1 and CDR2 sequences are SQVTM and ANQGSEA. The CDR3 sequence is CSAEVSGTVDTQYF. In DNA, the CDR3 is TGCAGCGCTGAGGTGTCGGGCACTGTGGATACGCAGTATTTT.

The chain uses TRBV28 and TRBJ2-1; D may be TRBD1 (5 bases). The CDR3 is made up of 15 amino acids. Germline values: CDR1 MDHEN, CDR2 SYDVKM. V was shortened by 3 bases and J by 6 bases, with 15 bases between the two germline ends. The CDR3 here is CASSFQGYRVNEQFF. CDR3 bases: TGTGCCAGCAGTTTTCAGGGATATCGAGTCAATGAGCAGTTCTTC.

This clonotype has a handful of counts. V and J are TRBV28 and TRBJ2-7; TRBD2 matches 9 bases. From germline, CDR1 is MDHEN and CDR2 SYDVKM. Trimming took 5 bases from V and 1 from J; bases not matched to a gene: 3. The CDR3 has 14 amino acids. The CDR3 bases are TGTGCCAGCAGTCTAGCGGGGCCATCCTACGAGCAGTACTTC. Translation: CASSLAGPSYEQYF.

This clonotype was detected once. The V call is TRBV29-1, the J call TRBJ2-1; 9 bases fit TRBD2. Germline V lookup: CDR1 SQVTM, CDR2 ANQGSEA. There are 16 residues in the CDR3. V lost 0 bases to trimming and J lost 8 bases; unmatched junction nucleotides: 11. Here the CDR3 reads CSVEDIARAGGYEQFF. The DNA of the CDR3 is TGCAGCGTTGAAGATATAGCTAGAGCGGGAGGATATGAGCAGTTCTTC.

The chain employs TRBV5-1 and TRBJ1-2; TRBD1 aligns across 7 bases. The V and J ends lost 5 bases and 6 bases, in that order; junction bases with no gene match: 4. The CDR3 extends over 12 amino acids. The germline V gene encodes CDR1 SGHRS and CDR2 YFSETQ. CDR3 region: CASSYTGDGYTF. In DNA, the CDR3 is TGCGCCAGCAGTTATACAGGGGATGGCTACACCTTC.

The chain links TRBV16 to TRBJ1-2; D gene ambiguous. With 1 base removed from V and 7 bases from J, the gap between germline ends came to 4 bases. The CDR3 loop spans 11 amino acids. Germline values: CDR1 KGHSY, CDR2 FQNENV. The CDR3, as DNA: TGTGCCAGCAGCCAATGGGGTGGCTACACCTTC. It is translated as CASSQWGGYTF.

The chain has TRBV20-1 and TRBJ2-1; maybe TRBD2 (5 bases). CDR1 is DFQATT, CDR2 SNEGSKA, per germline (reference sequence). This CDR3 region has 12 residues. V was clipped by 7 bases and J by 9 bases, with 16 bases between them. As DNA, the CDR3 is TGCAGTGTTAAGACTATGCTTCCTGAGCAGTTCTTC. Translated: CSVKTMLPEQFF.

CDR3 in DNA: TGTGCCAGCACCTACGGGAGCGGGAGTGGAAATGAGCAGTTCTTC. This gives the protein CASTYGSGSGNEQFF. The chain recombines TRBV3-1 with TRBJ2-1; 8 nucleotides align to TRBD2. V lost 7 bases and J lost 7; bases outside the gene matches: 12. The CDR3 spans 15 residues. In germline, CDR1 is LGHDT, CDR2 YNNKEL (reference sequence).

The chain links TRBV30 to TRBJ2-7, with TRBD2 matching 9 bases. CDR1 and CDR2 from the germline V gene are GTSNPN and SVGIG (reference sequence). With 0 bases clipped from V and 1 base from J, the junction kept 4 bases outside the gene matches. CDR3 size: 15 residues. Here the CDR3 DNA reads TGTGCCTGGAGTGTCGAAGCGGGAGGATCCTACGAGCAGTACTTC. It is translated as CAWSVEAGGSYEQYF.

This chain uses TRBV6-4 with TRBJ1-1; no clear D. The CDR3 sequence is 13 residues long. V gave up 2 bases and J gave up 4 bases, with 8 bases separating them. Germline values: CDR1 MRHNA, CDR2 SNTAGT. The CDR3 sequence: CASSDEGGTEAFF. The CDR3 region has the DNA TGTGCCAGCAGTGACGAGGGTGGCACTGAAGCTTTCTTT.

This clonotype showed up just once. The chain recombines TRBV15 with TRBJ2-1; D remains unclear. The length of the CDR3 is 15 residues. V shed 0 bases and J shed 8 bases, with 14 bases lying between them. CDR1 is LNHNV, CDR2 YYDKDF, per germline (reference sequence). The CDR3 nucleotides are TGTGCCACCAGCAGAGATAGAGGACGCGGCGATGAGCAGTTCTTC. Translation gives CATSRDRGRGDEQFF.